Below, 27 T cell receptor beta chains from the same sample are listed, as sequenced in a study of T cell responses to AZD1222 COVID-19 vaccine. The assay was immunoSEQ multiplex PCR, and TCRdb's table has in-frame clones only and misses some. The top ten clones hold over 12% of a sample with some 150,000 clones, about 91% of them seen once. Sequenced material: peripheral blood, taken on day 0 of AZD1222 vaccination. These receptor sequences come from an adult in good health.

J is TRBJ2-7 and V is TRBV5-1, with 11 nucleotides matching TRBD1. Germline lookup yields CDR1 SGHRS and CDR2 YFSETQ. The CDR3 is 14 amino acids. V dropped 3 bases and J dropped 7; count of bases not matched to a gene: 6. CDR3 nucleotides: TGCGCCAGCAGCTCCGGGACAGGGGGGAGTGAGCAGTACTTC. It translates to CASSSGTGGSEQYF.

The CDR3 DNA reads as TGTGCCAGCAGTTTAAGGGGGAACGGTGGCTACACCTTC. Translation gives CASSLRGNGGYTF. The chain employs TRBV27 and TRBJ1-2; weak D call: TRBD1 (6 bases). Trimming took 2 bases from V and 7 from J, leaving 11 bases between them. The CDR3 has 13 amino acids. Germline V gives CDR1 MNHEY, CDR2 SMNVEV (reference sequence).

The chain recombines TRBV28 with TRBJ2-1; D is perhaps TRBD1 (5 bases). Germline CDR1 reads MDHEN; CDR2 reads SYDVKM. V dropped 6 bases and J dropped 1 base, with 7 bases sitting between them. This CDR3 spans 13 amino acids. CDR3 amino acids: CASRTVSYNEQFF. CDR3 bases: TGTGCCAGCAGGACAGTATCCTACAATGAGCAGTTCTTC. The variable domain in full, completed from reference TRBV28 and TRBJ2-1, reads DVKVTQSSRYLVKRTGEKVFLECVQDMDHENMFWYRQDPGLGLRLIYFSYDVKMKEKGDIPEGYSVSREKKERFSLILESASTNQTSMYLCASRTVSYNEQFFGPGTRLTVL.

This chain connects TRBV7-2 to TRBJ1-5; no definite D call. In germline, CDR1 is SGHTA, CDR2 FQGNSA. With 3 bases removed from V and 3 bases from J, the gap between germline ends came to 6 bases. The CDR3 sequence is 13 residues long. This CDR3 is CASSFGYNQPQHF. CDR3 nucleotide sequence: TGTGCCAGCAGCTTCGGTTACAATCAGCCCCAGCATTTT.

The V call is TRBV3-1 (or the pseudogene TRBV3-2), the J call TRBJ1-1, with 8 bases identical to TRBD1. Germline V lookup: CDR1 LGHDT, CDR2 YNNKEL (reference sequence). V was pared by 0 bases and J by 3 bases, with 3 bases of the junction left unmatched. The CDR3 loop spans 15 amino acids. CDR3 region: CASSQDQGADTEAFF. In DNA form, the CDR3 reads TGTGCCAGCAGCCAAGATCAGGGGGCTGACACTGAAGCTTTCTTT.

This clone was detected once. For the CDR3, the DNA is TGTGCCAGCAGGCCCCAGGGATTACAGCCCCAGCATTTT. It specifies CASRPQGLQPQHF. The genes are TRBV28 and TRBJ1-5, with D possibly being TRBD1 (5 bases). The CDR3 runs 13 residues. The V and J ends lost 6 bases and 7 bases respectively, with 13 bases between them. CDR1 is MDHEN and CDR2 is SYDVKM in the germline V gene. Looking up the rest from reference TRBV28 and TRBJ1-5 gives the full variable domain: DVKVTQSSRYLVKRTGEKVFLECVQDMDHENMFWYRQDPGLGLRLIYFSYDVKMKEKGDIPEGYSVSREKKERFSLILESASTNQTSMYLCASRPQGLQPQHFGDGTRLSIL.

The chain links TRBV5-4 to TRBJ2-2; no clear D gene. Germline V CDR1 and CDR2: SGHNT, YYREEE (reference sequence). The V and J ends lost 4 bases and 6 bases respectively, with 7 bases between them. The CDR3 consists of 12 residues. DNA for the CDR3: TGTGCCAGCAGCGCTAGTCCCGGGGAGCTGTTTTTT. It is translated as CASSASPGELFF. Filled out from reference TRBV5-4 and TRBJ2-2, the complete variable domain reads ETGVTQSPTHLIKTRGQQVTLRCSSQSGHNTVSWYQQALGQGPQFIFQYYREEENGRGNFPPRFSGLQFPNYSSELNVNALELDDSALYLCASSASPGELFFGEGSRLTVL.

The rearrangement uses TRBV9 and TRBJ1-4, with 8 bases aligning to TRBD1. V lost 4 bases and J lost 6; bases outside the gene matches: 5. The CDR3 is 14 amino acids. Germline CDR1 SGDLS, CDR2 YYNGEE. The CDR3 loop is CASSPRTGYEKLFF. In DNA form, the CDR3 reads TGTGCCAGCAGCCCTCGGACAGGGTATGAAAAACTGTTTTTT.

This chain joins TRBV13 and TRBJ2-7, with D unresolved. The CDR3 is 12 amino acids. The V and J ends lost 1 base and 7 bases respectively, with 8 bases between them. Germline V CDR1 and CDR2: PRHDT, FYEKMQ (reference sequence). DNA of the CDR3: TGTGCCAGCAGCTTAGACAGCTTTGAGCAGTACTTC. Its protein is CASSLDSFEQYF.

Concerning this clone itself: Germline and junction disagree at one end, which may indicate a read error. This chain uses TRBV30 with TRBJ1-5; a possible D gene is TRBD1 (6 bases). In germline, CDR1 is GTSNPN, CDR2 SVGIG (reference sequence). This CDR3 has 12 residues. The CDR3 region is CAWRQGDQPQHF. Here the CDR3 DNA reads TGTGCCTGGAGACAGGGTGATCAACCCCAGCATTTT.

CDR3 sequence (DNA): TGTGCCAGCAGTTACTCGATGAGGAGCAATCAGCCCCAGCATTTT. Translating gives CASSYSMRSNQPQHF. V usage is TRBV6-5 and J usage is TRBJ1-5; D unresolved. V dropped 0 bases and J dropped 1 base, with 7 bases sitting between them. Germline V gene data show CDR1 as MNHEY and CDR2 as SVGAGI. CDR3 length: 15 amino acids.

V usage is TRBV7-9 and J usage is TRBJ1-3, with 8 nucleotides matching TRBD1. Germline V gene lookup returns CDR1 SEHNR and CDR2 FQNEAQ (reference sequence). Unmatched junction bases numbered 5, after V lost 1 base and J lost 3 bases. This CDR3 has 16 amino acids. CDR3 in DNA: TGTGCCAGCAGCTTAGGACAGGGGATTGATGGAAACACCATATATTTT. Its translation is CASSLGQGIDGNTIYF.

The rearrangement links TRBV2 to TRBJ2-1, with 9 bases aligning to TRBD1. J lost 12 bases, V lost 4 bases, and 13 bases had no gene match. The CDR3 runs to 15 residues. Per germline, CDR1 SNHLY and CDR2 FYNNEI. CDR3 bases: TGTGCCAGCAGTGTCCTACAGGGGGCGCGGGATGGGCAGTTCTTC. As protein: CASSVLQGARDGQFF.

This clone was seen only once. The genes are TRBV23-1 and TRBJ2-4; perhaps D is TRBD1 or TRBD2 (5 bases each). TRBV23-1 is recorded as an ORF, its role being uncertain. V was pared by 7 bases and J by 0 bases, with 16 bases between. The CDR3 extends over 16 amino acids. CDR3 bases: TGCGCCAGCAATTTGAGAGGGGCGATAGCCAAAAACATTCAGTACTTC. Its protein product is CASNLRGAIAKNIQYF.

In its sample, this clone was seen a few times. The chain employs TRBV11-3 and TRBJ1-4; D unresolved. This CDR3 is 13 amino acids long. Germline V gene sequence: CDR1 SGHNT, CDR2 YENEEA. V lost 4 bases, J lost 8 bases, and 11 bases lay in between. For the CDR3, the DNA is TGTGCCAGCAGCTACCAGGTTGGGGAAAAACTGTTTTTT. Translated, it gives CASSYQVGEKLFF.

The CDR3 loop is CASSPREPEAFF. The CDR3 DNA reads TGTGCCAGCTCACCACGGGAACCGGAAGCTTTCTTT. The chain employs TRBV18 and TRBJ1-1, with unresolved D. The CDR3 extends over 12 amino acids. Germline V gene sequence: CDR1 KGHSH, CDR2 LQKENI. V lost 1 base, J lost 8 bases, and 8 bases lay in between. The variable domain in full, completed from reference TRBV18 and TRBJ1-1, reads NAGVMQNPRHLVRRRGQEARLRCSPMKGHSHVYWYRQLPEEGLKFMVYLQKENIIDESGMPKERFSAEFPKEGPSILRIQQVVRGDSAAYFCASSPREPEAFFGQGTRLTVV.

The DNA for the CDR3 is TGTGCCAGCAGCGCTCAGGACAGGGACACTGAAGCTTTCTTT. It yields the protein CASSAQDRDTEAFF. V gene TRBV2 combines with J gene TRBJ1-1, with 8 bases fitting TRBD1. V dropped 6 bases and J dropped 3; count of bases not matched to a gene: 6. This CDR3 is built from 14 residues. The V gene's germline CDR1 is SNHLY and CDR2 FYNNEI.

The chain uses TRBV7-8 and TRBJ1-6; a possible D gene is TRBD1 (5 bases). In germline, CDR1 is SGHVS, CDR2 FQNEAQ. This CDR3 is built from 17 residues. Trimming removed 1 base from V and 7 bases from J, with 17 bases in between. This chain's CDR3 is CASSLVEGRLMNSPLHF. The CDR3 bases are TGTGCCAGCAGCTTAGTTGAGGGGCGGCTTATGAATTCACCCCTCCACTTT.

The V gene is TRBV19, the J gene TRBJ1-1; D is ambiguous. Trimming took off 2 bases at V and 0 bases at J, with 7 bases between the two ends. The CDR3 is made up of 14 amino acids. Germline V gene sequence: CDR1 LNHDA, CDR2 SQIVND (reference sequence). This CDR3 is CASSINGLNTEAFF. The CDR3 DNA sequence: TGTGCCAGTAGTATAAACGGGCTGAACACTGAAGCTTTCTTT.

The chain uses TRBV29-1 and TRBJ1-2, with D maybe TRBD1 (6 bases). Germline V gives CDR1 SQVTM, CDR2 ANQGSEA. Trimming left V 7 bases short and J 7 bases short, with 19 bases between. The CDR3 length is 13 residues. The DNA of the CDR3 is TGCAGCGATGTCATGTTCGGGGGGGCTGGCTACACCTTC. This codes for CSDVMFGGAGYTF.

The rearrangement uses TRBV5-3 and TRBJ2-3; TRBD1 matches at 7 bases. TRBV5-3 qualifies as an ORF whose function is uncertain. The CDR3 runs 15 residues. V was pared by 4 bases and J by 3 bases, with 8 bases of the junction left unmatched. This CDR3 reads CARSHRDSMTDTQYF. The CDR3 coding sequence is TGTGCCAGAAGCCACCGGGACAGTATGACAGATACGCAGTATTTT.

This chain connects TRBV29-1 to TRBJ1-2, with 7 bases matching TRBD1. V shed 2 bases and J 4 bases; nucleotides not matched to a gene: 7. Germline V gene sequence: CDR1 SQVTM, CDR2 ANQGSEA. This CDR3 has 14 amino acids. CDR3 in DNA: TGCAGCGTTGAAACCGTGACAGGGTTCTATGGCTACACCTTC. Translating gives CSVETVTGFYGYTF.

This clone was counted between two and nine times. V is TRBV19 and J is TRBJ1-2; D is unclear. The V gene lost 5 bases and the J gene lost 4 bases, with 8 bases spanning the gap. Germline-derived CDR1 and CDR2 are LNHDA and SQIVND (reference sequence). This CDR3 is 12 amino acids long. The CDR3 sequence: CASSARFYGYTF. The CDR3, as DNA: TGTGCCAGTAGTGCCAGGTTCTATGGCTACACCTTC.

The chain recombines TRBV6-5 with TRBJ1-2; D is perhaps TRBD1 (6 bases). V dropped 4 bases and J dropped 9 bases, with 15 bases sitting between them. CDR1 is MNHEY and CDR2 is SVGAGI in the germline V gene. This CDR3 comprises 13 residues. The DNA of the CDR3 is TGTGCCAGCAGTTCATCAGGGGCTCTGCGCTACACCTTC. Protein product: CASSSSGALRYTF.

V is TRBV28 and J is TRBJ2-5; D is tentatively TRBD1 or TRBD2 (6 bases each). The CDR3 totals 14 residues. CDR1 and CDR2 from the germline V gene are MDHEN and SYDVKM. Trimming took 2 bases from V and 1 from J, leaving 8 bases between them. The CDR3 sequence is CASSLRGLQETQYF. The CDR3 nucleotides read TGTGCCAGCAGTTTACGGGGGCTCCAAGAGACCCAGTACTTC.

In its sample, this clone was seen once. This rearrangement joins TRBV19 to TRBJ1-6; 7 nucleotides agree with TRBD1. The trim removed 3 bases at V and 9 bases at J, leaving 11 bases unmatched. Germline CDR1 is LNHDA and CDR2 is SQIVND (reference sequence). The length of the CDR3 is 16 residues. The CDR3 loop is CASSIKGAGVISPLHF. Written as DNA, the CDR3 is TGTGCCAGTAGTATCAAGGGGGCCGGCGTAATTTCACCCCTCCACTTT.

This sequence joins TRBV6-5 and TRBJ1-2, with TRBD1 matching over 7 bases. Germline V gene data show CDR1 as MNHEY and CDR2 as SVGAGI. This CDR3 comprises 15 residues. The V and J ends lost 4 bases and 0 bases, in that order; junction bases with no gene match: 5. DNA for the CDR3: TGTGCCAGCAGTTCTACAGGGGAAGCTAACTATGGCTACACCTTC. The encoded protein is CASSSTGEANYGYTF.